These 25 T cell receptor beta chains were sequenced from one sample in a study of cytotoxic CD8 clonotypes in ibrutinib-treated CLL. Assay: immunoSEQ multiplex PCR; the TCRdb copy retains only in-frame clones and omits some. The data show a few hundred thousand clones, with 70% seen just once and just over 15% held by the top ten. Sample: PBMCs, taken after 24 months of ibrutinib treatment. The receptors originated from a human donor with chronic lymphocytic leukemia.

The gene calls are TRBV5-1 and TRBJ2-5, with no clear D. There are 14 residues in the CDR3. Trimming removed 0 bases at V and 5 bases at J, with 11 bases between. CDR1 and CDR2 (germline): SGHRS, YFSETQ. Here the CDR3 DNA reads TGCGCCAGCAGCTTGGGGAGTGTAGGGGAGACCCAGTACTTC. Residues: CASSLGSVGETQYF. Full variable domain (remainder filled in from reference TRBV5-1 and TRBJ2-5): KAGVTQTPRYLIKTRGQQVTLSCSPISGHRSVSWYQQTPGQGLQFLFEYFSETQRNKGNFPGRFSGRQFSNSRSEMNVSTLELGDSALYLCASSLGSVGETQYFGPGTRLLVL.

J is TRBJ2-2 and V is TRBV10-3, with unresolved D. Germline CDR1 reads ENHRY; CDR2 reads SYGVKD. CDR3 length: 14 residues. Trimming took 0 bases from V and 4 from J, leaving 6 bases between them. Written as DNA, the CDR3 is TGTGCCATCAGTGAGTCATCACGCACCGGGGAGCTGTTTTTT. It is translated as CAISESSRTGELFF.

CDR3 in DNA: TGTGCCAGCAGCTTAGGAGGAACTGGAGAAAAACTGTTTTTT. Encoded protein: CASSLGGTGEKLFF. The chain combines TRBV7-8 with TRBJ1-4; D remains ambiguous. V lost 1 base and J lost 8, with 11 bases in between. Germline assignment: CDR1 SGHVS and CDR2 FQNEAQ. This CDR3 has 14 residues.

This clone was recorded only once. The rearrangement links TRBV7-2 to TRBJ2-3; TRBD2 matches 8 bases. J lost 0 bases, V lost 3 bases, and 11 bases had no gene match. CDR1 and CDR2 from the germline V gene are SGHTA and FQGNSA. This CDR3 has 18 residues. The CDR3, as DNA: TGTGCCAGCAGCTTTAAGGCGGGAGGCGGCTCTAGCACAGATACGCAGTATTTT. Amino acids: CASSFKAGGGSSTDTQYF.

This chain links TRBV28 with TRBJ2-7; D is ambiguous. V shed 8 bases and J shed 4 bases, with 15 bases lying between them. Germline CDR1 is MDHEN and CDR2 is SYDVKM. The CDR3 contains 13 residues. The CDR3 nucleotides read TGTGCCAGCCAACATCCCGAAGGATACGAGCAGTACTTC. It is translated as CASQHPEGYEQYF.

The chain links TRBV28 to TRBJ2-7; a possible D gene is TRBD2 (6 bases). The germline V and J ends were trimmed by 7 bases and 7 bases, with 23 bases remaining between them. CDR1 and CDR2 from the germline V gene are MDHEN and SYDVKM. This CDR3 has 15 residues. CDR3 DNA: TGTGCCAGCACCGTTACCGCGGGACCGTCCAGAGAGCAGTACTTC. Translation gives CASTVTAGPSREQYF.

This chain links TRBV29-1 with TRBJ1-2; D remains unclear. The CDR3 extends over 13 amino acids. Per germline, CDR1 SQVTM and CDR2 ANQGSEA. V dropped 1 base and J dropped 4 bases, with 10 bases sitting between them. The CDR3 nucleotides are TGCAGCGTTGAAGGCAGTTTTGGCTATGGCTACACCTTC. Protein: CSVEGSFGYGYTF.

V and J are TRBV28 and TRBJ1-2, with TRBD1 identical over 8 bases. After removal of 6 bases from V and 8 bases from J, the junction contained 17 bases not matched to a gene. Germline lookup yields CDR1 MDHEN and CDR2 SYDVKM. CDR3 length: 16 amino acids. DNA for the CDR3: TGTGCCAGCAGACGCACCGACAGGGGAGGGTTTTGGGGCTACACCTTC. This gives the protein CASRRTDRGGFWGYTF.

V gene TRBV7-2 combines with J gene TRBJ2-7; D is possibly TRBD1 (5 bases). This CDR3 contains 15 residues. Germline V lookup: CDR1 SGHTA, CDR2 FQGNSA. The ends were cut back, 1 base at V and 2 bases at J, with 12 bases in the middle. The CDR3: CASSLVLQDAYEQYF. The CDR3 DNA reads TGTGCCAGCAGCTTAGTTTTACAGGACGCCTACGAGCAGTACTTC. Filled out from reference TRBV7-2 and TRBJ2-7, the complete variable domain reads GAGVSQSPSNKVTEKGKDVELRCDPISGHTALYWYRQSLGQGLEFLIYFQGNSAPDKSGLPSDRFSAERTGGSVSTLTIQRTQQEDSAVYLCASSLVLQDAYEQYFGPGTRLTVT.

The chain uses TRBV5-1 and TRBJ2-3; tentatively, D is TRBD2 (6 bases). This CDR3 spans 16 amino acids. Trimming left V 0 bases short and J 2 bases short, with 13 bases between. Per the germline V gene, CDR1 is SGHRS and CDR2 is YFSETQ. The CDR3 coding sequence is TGCGCCAGCAGCTTGGGACTAGATTATAACACAGATACGCAGTATTTT. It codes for CASSLGLDYNTDTQYF.

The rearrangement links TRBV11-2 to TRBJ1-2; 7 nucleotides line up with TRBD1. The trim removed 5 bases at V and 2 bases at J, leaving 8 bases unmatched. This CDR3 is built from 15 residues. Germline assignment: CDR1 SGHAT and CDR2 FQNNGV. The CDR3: CASSQPGGENYGYTF. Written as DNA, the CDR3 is TGTGCCAGCAGCCAACCAGGGGGAGAAAACTATGGCTACACCTTC.

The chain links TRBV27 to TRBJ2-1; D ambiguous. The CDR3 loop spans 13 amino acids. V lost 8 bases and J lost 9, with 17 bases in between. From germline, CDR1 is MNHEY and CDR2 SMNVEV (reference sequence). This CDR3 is CASRSPGQFEQFF. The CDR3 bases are TGTGCCAGCCGTTCCCCGGGTCAGTTTGAGCAGTTCTTC.

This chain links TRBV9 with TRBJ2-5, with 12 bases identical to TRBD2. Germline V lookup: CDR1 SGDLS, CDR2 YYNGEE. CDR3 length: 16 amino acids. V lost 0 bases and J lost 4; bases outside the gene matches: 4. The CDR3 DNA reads TGTGCCAGCAGCGTAGCGTCTAGCGGGAGGGGAGAGACCCAGTACTTC. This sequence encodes CASSVASSGRGETQYF.

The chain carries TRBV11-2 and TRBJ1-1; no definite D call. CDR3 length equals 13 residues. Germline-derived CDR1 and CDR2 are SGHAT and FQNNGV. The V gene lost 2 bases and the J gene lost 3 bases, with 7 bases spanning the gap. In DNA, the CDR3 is TGTGCCAGCAGCTTAACACGTTACACTGAAGCTTTCTTT. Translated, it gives CASSLTRYTEAFF.

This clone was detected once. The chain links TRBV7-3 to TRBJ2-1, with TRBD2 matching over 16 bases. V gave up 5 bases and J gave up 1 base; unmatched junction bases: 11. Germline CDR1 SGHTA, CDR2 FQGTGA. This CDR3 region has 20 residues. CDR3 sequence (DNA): TGTGCCAGCAGCGGAAGCACCGGGACTAGCGGGAGGGCATCCTACAATGAGCAGTTCTTC. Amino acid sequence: CASSGSTGTSGRASYNEQFF.

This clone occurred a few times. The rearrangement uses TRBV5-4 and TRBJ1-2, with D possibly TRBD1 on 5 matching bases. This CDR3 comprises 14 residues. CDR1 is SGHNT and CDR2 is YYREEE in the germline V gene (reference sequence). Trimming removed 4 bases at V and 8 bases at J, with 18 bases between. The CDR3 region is CASSAWQGVGGYTF. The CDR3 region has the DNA TGTGCCAGCAGCGCCTGGCAGGGTGTGGGGGGCTACACCTTC.

The CDR3 sequence is CASSPSSRGLGRETQYF. CDR3 DNA: TGTGCCAGCAGCCCGTCCTCGCGCGGGCTTGGTCGAGAGACCCAGTACTTC. The chain couples TRBV9 to TRBJ2-5, with D possibly TRBD2 on 5 matching bases. Trimming removed 4 bases at V and 4 bases at J, with 23 bases between. This CDR3 has 17 amino acids. Germline values: CDR1 SGDLS, CDR2 YYNGEE.

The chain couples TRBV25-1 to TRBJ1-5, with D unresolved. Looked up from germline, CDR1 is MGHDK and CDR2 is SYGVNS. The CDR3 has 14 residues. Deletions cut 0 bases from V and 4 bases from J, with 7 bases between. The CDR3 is CASSEYARNQPQHF. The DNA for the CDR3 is TGTGCCAGCAGTGAATATGCCCGGAATCAGCCCCAGCATTTT.

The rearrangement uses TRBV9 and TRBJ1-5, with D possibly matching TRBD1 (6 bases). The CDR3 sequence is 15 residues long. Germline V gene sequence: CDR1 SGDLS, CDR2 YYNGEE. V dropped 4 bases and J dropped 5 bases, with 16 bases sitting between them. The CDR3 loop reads CASSPMDSPYQPQHF. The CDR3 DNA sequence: TGTGCCAGCAGCCCAATGGACAGTCCATATCAGCCCCAGCATTTT.

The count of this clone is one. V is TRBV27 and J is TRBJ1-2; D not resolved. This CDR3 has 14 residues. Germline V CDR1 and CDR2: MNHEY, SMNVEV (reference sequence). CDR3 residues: CPSFLQEVNYGYTF. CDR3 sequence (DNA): TGTCCCTCCTTCCTCCAGGAGGTAAACTATGGCTACACCTTC.

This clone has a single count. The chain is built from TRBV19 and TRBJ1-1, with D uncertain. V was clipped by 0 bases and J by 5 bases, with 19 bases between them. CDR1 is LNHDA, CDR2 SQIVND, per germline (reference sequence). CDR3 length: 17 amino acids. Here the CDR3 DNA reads TGTGCCAGTAGTATAGATCGAGCCCGGGAGAGTGCGACTGAAGCTTTCTTT. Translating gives CASSIDRARESATEAFF. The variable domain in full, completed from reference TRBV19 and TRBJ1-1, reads DGGITQSPKYLFRKEGQNVTLSCEQNLNHDAMYWYRQDPGQGLRLIYYSQIVNDFQKGDIAEGYSVSREKKESFPLTVTSAQKNPTAFYLCASSIDRARESATEAFFGQGTRLTVV.

Here the CDR3 DNA reads TGTGCCAGCAGCCAATTGCAGGTAGACCCCTACGAGCAGTACTTC. Residues: CASSQLQVDPYEQYF. This chain uses TRBV4-2 with TRBJ2-7; unclear D gene. The CDR3 runs to 15 residues. The germline V gene has CDR1 LGHNA and CDR2 YNFKEQ. Trimming pared 2 bases from V and 2 bases from J, leaving 13 bases between.

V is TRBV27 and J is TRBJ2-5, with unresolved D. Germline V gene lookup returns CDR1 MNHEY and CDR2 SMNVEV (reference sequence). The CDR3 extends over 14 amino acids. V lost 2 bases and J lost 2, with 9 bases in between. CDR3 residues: CASSLSYPQETQYF. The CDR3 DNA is TGTGCCAGCAGTTTAAGCTACCCTCAAGAGACCCAGTACTTC.

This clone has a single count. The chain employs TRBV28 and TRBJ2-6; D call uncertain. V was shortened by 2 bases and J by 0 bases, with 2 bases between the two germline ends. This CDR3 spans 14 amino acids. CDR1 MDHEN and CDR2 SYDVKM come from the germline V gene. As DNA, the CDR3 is TGTGCCAGCAGTTTAATCTCTGGGGCCAACGTCCTGACTTTC. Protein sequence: CASSLISGANVLTF.

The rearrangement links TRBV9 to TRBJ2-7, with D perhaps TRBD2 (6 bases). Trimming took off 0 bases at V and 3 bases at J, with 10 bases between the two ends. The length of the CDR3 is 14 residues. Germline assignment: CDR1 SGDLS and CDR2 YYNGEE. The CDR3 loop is CASSVGDWGYEQYF. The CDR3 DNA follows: TGTGCCAGCAGCGTAGGGGACTGGGGCTACGAGCAGTACTTC.